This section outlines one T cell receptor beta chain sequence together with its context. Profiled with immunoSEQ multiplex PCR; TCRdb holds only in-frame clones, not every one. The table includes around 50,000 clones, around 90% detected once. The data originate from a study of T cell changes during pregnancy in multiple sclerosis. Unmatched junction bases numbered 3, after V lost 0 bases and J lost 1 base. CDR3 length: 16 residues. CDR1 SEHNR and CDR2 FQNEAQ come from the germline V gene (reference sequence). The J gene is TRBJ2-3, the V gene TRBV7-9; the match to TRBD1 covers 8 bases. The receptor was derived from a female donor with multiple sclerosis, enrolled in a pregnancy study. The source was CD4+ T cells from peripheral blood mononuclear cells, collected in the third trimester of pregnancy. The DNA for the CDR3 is TGTGCCAGCAGCTTAGCGCCGGGACAGGGCACAGATACGCAGTATTTT. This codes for CASSLAPGQGTDTQYF.